The source of this T cell receptor (beta chain) is a study of cytomegalovirus exposure and HLA in healthy donors. Whole-study results and caveats: In a later analysis, specific HLA alleles were associated with approximately 17,000 TCR beta sequences at a 0.05 false discovery rate. Three chains linked to CMV were shown in vitro to be specific for CMV antigens. The study listed roughly 160 cytomegalovirus-associated TCR beta chains.

Both 60 Vbeta primers and 13 Jbeta primers went into the PCR. Profiling relied on immunoSEQ multiplex PCR, and the TCRdb table lists in-frame clones only, not all of them. The table lists 150,000 to 200,000 clones, 60% to 80% of them singletons. Trimming cost V 4 bases and J 2 bases, with 13 bases left between them. Germline V CDR1 and CDR2: SGHDT, YYEEEE. CDR3 length: 14 amino acids. Note on this clone: Its antigen is as yet unknown.

Sequenced: PBMCs. The chain links TRBV5-6 to TRBJ2-7, with D tentatively TRBD1 (5 bases). The TCR was taken from a man in his forties or fifties in good health and CMV-seropositive. The DNA for the CDR3 is TGTGCCAGCAGCCCACCTGACAGAACCTACGAGCAGTACGTC. It is translated as CASSPPDRTYEQYV.